This T cell receptor (beta chain) is from a study of blood T cell repertoires in COVID-19. Study-level information: Whether acute or convalescent, the COVID-19 samples came from the United States, Italy and Spain. The cDNA or gDNA used as material had been derived from T cells, B-cell-depleted T cells, or PBMCs.

Per the germline V gene, CDR1 is LGHDT and CDR2 is YNNKEL (reference sequence). This CDR3 has 16 amino acids. V lost 2 bases, J lost 5 bases, and 15 bases lay in between. In the authors' methods: For nucleated cells, counts were estimated from reference gene primer amplification. The method was immunoSEQ multiplex PCR; TCRdb's version includes in-frame clones alone and lacks a portion of them. The V and J calls and clone size come from that table; D and trimming were worked out from the DNA. The sample holds about 95,000 clones; 84% are singletons and the top ten take 24%. The TCR was taken from a human donor in a cohort sampled during active COVID-19. The V call is TRBV3-1 (or the pseudogene TRBV3-2), the J call TRBJ2-2; maybe TRBD2 (6 bases). The sequencing sample was made of peripheral blood. The CDR3 region is CASSQLTSSQTGELFF. DNA for the CDR3: TGTGCCAGCAGCCAACTTACTAGCAGCCAAACCGGGGAGCTGTTTTTT.